The 7 T cell receptor beta chains given below trace back to one sample, sequenced in a study of blood T cell repertoires in COVID-19. Repertoires were generated with immunoSEQ multiplex PCR, while TCRdb's copy carries only in-frame clones and drops some. The table records under 200,000 clones, around 82% of them present only once. Sequencing was done on a sample of PBMCs or T cells enriched from blood (not recorded which). These receptors were taken from a woman in her sixties or seventies with acute COVID-19.

The genes are TRBV6-2 or TRBV6-3 and TRBJ2-7; 7 nucleotides line up with TRBD1. The V and J ends lost 6 bases and 6 bases, in that order; junction bases with no gene match: 5. Germline CDR1 is MNHEY and CDR2 is SVGEGT. The CDR3 sequence is 12 residues long. The CDR3 nucleotides are TGTGCCAGCAGCCTGACAGGGACCGAGCAGTACGTC. Translation gives CASSLTGTEQYV.

The genes are TRBV5-1 and TRBJ2-7; no clear D. This CDR3 spans 12 amino acids. V lost 5 bases, J lost 0 bases, and 6 bases lay in between. Looked up from germline, CDR1 is SGHRS and CDR2 is YFSETQ. CDR3 amino acids: CASRGSSYEQYF. For the CDR3, the DNA is TGCGCCAGCAGGGGCAGCTCCTACGAGCAGTACTTC. The variable domain in full, completed from reference TRBV5-1 and TRBJ2-7, reads KAGVTQTPRYLIKTRGQQVTLSCSPISGHRSVSWYQQTPGQGLQFLFEYFSETQRNKGNFPGRFSGRQFSNSRSEMNVSTLELGDSALYLCASRGSSYEQYFGPGTRLTVT.

The chain employs TRBV7-2 and TRBJ2-1; D gene ambiguous. Germline CDR1 reads SGHTA; CDR2 reads FQGNSA. The ends were cut back, 5 bases at V and 2 bases at J, with 10 bases in the middle. The CDR3 is 14 amino acids. CDR3 sequence: CASSPLAAYNEQFF. For the CDR3, the DNA is TGTGCCAGCAGCCCCCTGGCTGCCTACAATGAGCAGTTCTTC.

The V and J genes are TRBV6-2 or TRBV6-3 and TRBJ2-5; 12 bases match TRBD2. Germline-derived CDR1 and CDR2 are MNHEY and SVGEGT. The CDR3 is made up of 18 amino acids. V gave up 3 bases and J gave up 1 base; unmatched junction bases: 9. CDR3 DNA sequence: TGTGCCAGCAGTTATCTAGCGGGGGGGCCCCTTCTCCAAGAGACCCAGTACTTC. Translating gives CASSYLAGGPLLQETQYF.

The chain combines TRBV28 with TRBJ1-5; no clear D gene. Trimming pared 3 bases from V and 2 bases from J, leaving 11 bases between. Germline loops: CDR1 MDHEN, CDR2 SYDVKM. The CDR3 is 15 residues long. CDR3 protein: CASSFEGSGNQPQHF. The CDR3 DNA reads as TGTGCCAGCAGTTTCGAGGGCTCGGGCAATCAGCCCCAGCATTTT.

The chain joins TRBV6-2 or TRBV6-3 to TRBJ2-3; 8 nucleotides line up with TRBD2. CDR1 is MNHEY and CDR2 is SVGEGT in the germline V gene. V gave up 2 bases and J gave up 3 bases; unmatched junction bases: 7. This CDR3 has 16 residues. DNA for the CDR3: TGTGCCAGCAGTTACGGACGCGGGAGGCCGACAGATACGCAGTATTTT. As protein: CASSYGRGRPTDTQYF.

The chain links TRBV7-9 to TRBJ2-3; no clear D gene. The CDR3 consists of 13 residues. The germline CDR1 and CDR2 sequences are SEHNR and FQNEAQ (reference sequence). Trimming left V 0 bases short and J 4 bases short, with 5 bases between. The CDR3 DNA reads as TGTGCCAGCAGCTTAGCAGCTCCAGATACGCAGTATTTT. It encodes CASSLAAPDTQYF.